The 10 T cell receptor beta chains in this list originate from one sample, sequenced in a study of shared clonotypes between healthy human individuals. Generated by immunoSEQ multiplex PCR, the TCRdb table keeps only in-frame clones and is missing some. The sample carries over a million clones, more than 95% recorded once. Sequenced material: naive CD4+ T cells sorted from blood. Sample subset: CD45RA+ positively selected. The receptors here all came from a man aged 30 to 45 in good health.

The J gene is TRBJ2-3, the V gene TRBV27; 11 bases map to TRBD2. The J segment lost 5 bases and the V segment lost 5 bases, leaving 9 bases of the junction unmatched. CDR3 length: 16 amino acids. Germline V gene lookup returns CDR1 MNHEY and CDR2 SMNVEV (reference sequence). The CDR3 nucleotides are TGTGCCAGCAGTGGTAGCGGGAGGGCCAATGAAGATACGCAGTATTTT. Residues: CASSGSGRANEDTQYF.

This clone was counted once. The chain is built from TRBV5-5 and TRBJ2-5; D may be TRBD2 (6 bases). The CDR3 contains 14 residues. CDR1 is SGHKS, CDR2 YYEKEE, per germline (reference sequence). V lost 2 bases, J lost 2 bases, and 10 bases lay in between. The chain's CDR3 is CASSFGDFQETQYF. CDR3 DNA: TGTGCCAGCAGCTTCGGGGACTTTCAAGAGACCCAGTACTTC.

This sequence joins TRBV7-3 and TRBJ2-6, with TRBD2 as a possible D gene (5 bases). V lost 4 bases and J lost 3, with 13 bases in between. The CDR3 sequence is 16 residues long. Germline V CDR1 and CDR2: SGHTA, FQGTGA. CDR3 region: CASSYYGLNGANVLTF. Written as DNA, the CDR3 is TGTGCCAGCAGCTACTACGGACTTAATGGGGCCAACGTCCTGACTTTC.

The CDR3 spells CASSPVGFQETQYF. The DNA for the CDR3 is TGTGCCAGCAGCCCGGTGGGTTTCCAAGAGACCCAGTACTTC. V gene TRBV28 combines with J gene TRBJ2-5; D is unclear. The V end was cut by 6 bases, the J end by 1 base, with 12 bases between. The CDR3 loop spans 14 amino acids. Germline V CDR1 and CDR2: MDHEN, SYDVKM.

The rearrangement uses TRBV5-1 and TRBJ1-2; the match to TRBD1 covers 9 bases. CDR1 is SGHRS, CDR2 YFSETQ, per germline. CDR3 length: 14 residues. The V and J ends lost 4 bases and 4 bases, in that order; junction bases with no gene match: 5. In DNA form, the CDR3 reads TGCGCCAGCAGCAGCGAGGGACAGGGCTATGGCTACACCTTC. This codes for CASSSEGQGYGYTF.

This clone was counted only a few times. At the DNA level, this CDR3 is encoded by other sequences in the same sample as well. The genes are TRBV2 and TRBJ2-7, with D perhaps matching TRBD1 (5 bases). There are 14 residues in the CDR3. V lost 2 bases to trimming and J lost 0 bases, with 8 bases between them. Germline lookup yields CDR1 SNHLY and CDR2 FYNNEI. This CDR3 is CASSEQGSSYEQYF. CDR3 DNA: TGTGCCAGCAGTGAACAGGGCAGCTCCTACGAGCAGTACTTC.

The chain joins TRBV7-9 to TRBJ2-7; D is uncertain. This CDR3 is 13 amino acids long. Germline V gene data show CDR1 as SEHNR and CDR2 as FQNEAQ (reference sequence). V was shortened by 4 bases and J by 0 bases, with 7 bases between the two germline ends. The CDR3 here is CASSSAASYEQYF. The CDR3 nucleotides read TGTGCCAGCAGCTCCGCCGCCTCCTACGAGCAGTACTTC.

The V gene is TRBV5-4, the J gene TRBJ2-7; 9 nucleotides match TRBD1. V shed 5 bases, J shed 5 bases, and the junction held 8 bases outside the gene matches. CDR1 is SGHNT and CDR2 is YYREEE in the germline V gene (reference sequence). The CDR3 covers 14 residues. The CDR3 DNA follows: TGTGCCAGCAGGCGGGGGACAGGGTGGGACGAGCAGTACTTC. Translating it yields CASRRGTGWDEQYF. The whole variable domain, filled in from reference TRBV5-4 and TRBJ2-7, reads ETGVTQSPTHLIKTRGQQVTLRCSSQSGHNTVSWYQQALGQGPQFIFQYYREEENGRGNFPPRFSGLQFPNYSSELNVNALELDDSALYLCASRRGTGWDEQYFGPGTRLTVT.

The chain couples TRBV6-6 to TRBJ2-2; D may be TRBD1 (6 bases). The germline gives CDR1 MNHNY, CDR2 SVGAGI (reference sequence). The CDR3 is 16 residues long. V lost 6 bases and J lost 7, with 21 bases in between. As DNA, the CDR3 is TGTGCCAGCAGCCTAAACCGACAGGCCTGGGGCGGGGAGCTGTTTTTT. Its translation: CASSLNRQAWGGELFF.

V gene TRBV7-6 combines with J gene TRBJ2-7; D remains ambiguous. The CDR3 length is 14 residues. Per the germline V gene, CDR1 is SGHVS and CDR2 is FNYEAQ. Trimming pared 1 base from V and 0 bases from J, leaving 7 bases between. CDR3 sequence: CASSLDAISYEQYF. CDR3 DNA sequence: TGTGCCAGCAGCTTAGATGCCATCTCCTACGAGCAGTACTTC.